These 6 T cell receptor beta chains came from one sample sequenced in a study of CD8 T cells in Susac syndrome. Reverse transcription of roughly 0.5 to 1 ug RNA was carried out with random hexamers. Via MiXCR, TCRdb re-called the immunoSEQ multiplex PCR reads, giving one row per CDR3 protein. Altogether approximately 170,000 distinct CDR3 sequences are present, roughly 95% being singletons, with the ten largest covering just over 0.13%. The sequencing sample was made of CD4+ T cells from PBMCs. Every receptor here comes from a human donor in good health.

The J gene is TRBJ2-7, the V gene TRBV15, with D hard to call. With 0 bases removed from V and 0 bases from J, the gap between germline ends came to 12 bases. Looked up from germline, CDR1 is LNHNV and CDR2 is YYDKDF (reference sequence). This CDR3 has 16 residues. The DNA of the CDR3 is TGTGCCACCAGCAGAGAAGGGAATAACCCCTCCTACGAGCAGTACTTC. Its translation: CATSREGNNPSYEQYF.

In nucleotides, the CDR3 is TGTGCCAGCAGCGACGCCTGGAATCAAGAGACCCAGTACTTC. Its translation is CASSDAWNQETQYF. This chain joins TRBV7-2 and TRBJ2-5, with D unclear. The germline gives CDR1 SGHTA, CDR2 FQGNSA. The CDR3 has 14 amino acids. V was shortened by 5 bases and J by 2 bases, with 12 bases between the two germline ends.

V gene TRBV29-1 combines with J gene TRBJ1-1, with D unclear. The V and J ends lost 7 bases and 0 bases respectively, with 9 bases between them. This CDR3 region has 12 residues. The V gene's germline CDR1 is SQVTM and CDR2 ANQGSEA. The CDR3 protein is CSAHGLNTEAFF. The CDR3 DNA reads as TGCAGCGCCCATGGATTGAACACTGAAGCTTTCTTT.

This rearrangement joins TRBV27 to TRBJ1-6, with a tentative D call TRBD1 (6 bases). The CDR3 is 13 residues long. Trimming removed 6 bases from V and 19 bases from J, with 22 bases in between. Looked up from germline, CDR1 is MNHEY and CDR2 is SMNVEV (reference sequence). The CDR3 DNA reads as TGTGCCAGCAGGGGGAACACAGGGCACCCTAGGCACTTT. Translated, it gives CASRGNTGHPRHF.

The J gene is TRBJ2-6, the V gene TRBV29-1; D gene unclear. Between the trimmed V and J ends, which lost 4 bases and 0 bases, there was a span of 13 bases. Germline V lookup: CDR1 SQVTM, CDR2 ANQGSEA. CDR3 length equals 16 residues. The DNA for the CDR3 is TGCAGCGTTGGGACGCATGCCAACTCTGGGGCCAACGTCCTGACTTTC. This codes for CSVGTHANSGANVLTF.

This chain uses TRBV6-1 with TRBJ2-4; D is ambiguous. V shed 1 base and J shed 1 base, with 8 bases lying between them. This CDR3 is 15 amino acids long. The germline V gene has CDR1 MNHNS and CDR2 SASEGT. CDR3 in DNA: TGTGCCAGCAGTGAAGGGGCGGTCGCCAAAAACATTCAGTACTTC. Its translation: CASSEGAVAKNIQYF.